The 19 T cell receptor beta chains given below trace back to one sample, sequenced in a study of T cell repertoires in cytomegalovirus infection. From the reads, TCRdb called clonotypes with MiXCR, one entry per CDR3 protein. The table has 490,000 or so distinct CDR3 sequences, around 10% seen once. The sequencing sample was made of PBMCs. Receptors were obtained from a human donor in good health (CMV status not recorded). Some clones in this sample may be carry-over from other donors' samples.

There are many counts of this clonotype. The J gene is TRBJ1-2, the V gene TRBV7-3; TRBD1 agrees at 7 bases. V trimming: 5 bases; J trimming: 6 bases; junction bases outside the gene matches: 9. Germline V CDR1 and CDR2: SGHTA, FQGTGA. The length of the CDR3 is 14 residues. The CDR3 is CASSPGGTGDGYTF. CDR3 bases: TGTGCCAGCAGCCCGGGGGGCACAGGGGATGGCTACACCTTC.

The gene calls are TRBV27 and TRBJ1-1, with D perhaps TRBD1 (6 bases). Germline CDR1 MNHEY, CDR2 SMNVEV (reference sequence). V dropped 10 bases and J dropped 0 bases, with 18 bases sitting between them. CDR3 length equals 15 residues. CDR3 amino acids: CATKHRGGMNTEAFF. DNA of the CDR3: TGTGCCACCAAACATAGGGGGGGCATGAACACTGAAGCTTTCTTT.

This clonotype has a handful of counts. The rearrangement joins TRBV13 to TRBJ2-1; D is uncertain. This CDR3 is built from 14 residues. Germline V gene lookup returns CDR1 PRHDT and CDR2 FYEKMQ (reference sequence). Trimming took off 2 bases at V and 0 bases at J, with 5 bases between the two ends. CDR3 amino acids: CASSLTNSYNEQFF. The CDR3 nucleotides are TGTGCCAGCAGCTTAACTAACTCCTACAATGAGCAGTTCTTC.

This clonotype was detected only a few times. The chain uses TRBV18 and TRBJ1-2; D ambiguous. This CDR3 is built from 15 residues. The V gene's germline CDR1 is KGHSH and CDR2 LQKENI. Trimming cost V 1 base and J 2 bases, with 11 bases left between them. DNA of the CDR3: TGTGCCAGCTCACCACGTACCCAGACGAACTATGGCTACACCTTC. Translation: CASSPRTQTNYGYTF.

This clonotype came up many times. The chain joins TRBV5-4 to TRBJ2-6, with unresolved D. The CDR3 sequence is 16 residues long. From germline, CDR1 is SGHNT and CDR2 YYREEE (reference sequence). Trimming cost V 1 base and J 0 bases, with 8 bases left between them. The CDR3 DNA follows: TGTGCCAGCAGCTTGATTAGGCTCTCTGGGGCCAACGTCCTGACTTTC. Its translation: CASSLIRLSGANVLTF.

This clonotype has at least ten counts. This chain joins TRBV6-1 and TRBJ2-7, with 12 bases fitting TRBD2. Germline-derived CDR1 and CDR2 are MNHNS and SASEGT. V shed 5 bases and J 4 bases; nucleotides not matched to a gene: 6. The CDR3 sequence is 15 residues long. CDR3 in DNA: TGTGCCAGCAGTTCCACTAGCGGGAGGCCTTACGAGCAGTACTTC. Translated, it gives CASSSTSGRPYEQYF.

This clonotype was observed a few times. J is TRBJ2-1 and V is TRBV5-6; D call uncertain. The germline V gene has CDR1 SGHDT and CDR2 YYEEEE. This CDR3 region has 13 residues. Between the trimmed V and J ends, which lost 3 bases and 9 bases, there was a span of 13 bases. Here the CDR3 DNA reads TGTGCCAGCAGCTCGGTAGGCTGGGGTGAGCAGTTCTTC. Amino acid sequence: CASSSVGWGEQFF.

In the case of this clonotype: A much larger clone lies one base from this, so it may be a read error. The chain joins TRBV5-4 to TRBJ2-3; 8 nucleotides align to TRBD2. The length of the CDR3 is 16 residues. V was pared by 0 bases and J by 4 bases, with 7 bases of the junction left unmatched. CDR1 SGHNT and CDR2 YYREEE come from the germline V gene (reference sequence). The CDR3: CASSLGEAGGSDTQYF. CDR3 nucleotide sequence: TGTGCCAGCAGCTTGGGAGAGGCGGGGGGTTCAGATACGCAGTATTTT.

This clonotype appeared many times. The CDR3: CASTPPTGTGGPYEQYF. The CDR3, as DNA: TGTGCCAGTACCCCTCCCACCGGGACAGGGGGTCCCTACGAGCAGTACTTC. J is TRBJ2-7 and V is TRBV19; TRBD1 matches at 11 bases. There are 17 residues in the CDR3. Germline CDR1 is LNHDA and CDR2 is SQIVND (reference sequence). Unmatched junction bases numbered 13, after V lost 7 bases and J lost 2 bases. Based on the CDR3 plus reference TRBV19 and TRBJ2-7, the full variable domain is DGGITQSPKYLFRKEGQNVTLSCEQNLNHDAMYWYRQDPGQGLRLIYYSQIVNDFQKGDIAEGYSVSREKKESFPLTVTSAQKNPTAFYLCASTPPTGTGGPYEQYFGPGTRLTVT.

This clonotype was detected ten times or more. The chain employs TRBV7-2 and TRBJ2-1, with 8 bases aligning to TRBD2. CDR3 length equals 15 residues. Germline trimming cut 1 base from V and 8 bases from J; bases unmatched to any gene: 7. Germline loops: CDR1 SGHTA, CDR2 FQGNSA. CDR3 protein: CASSLGSGSGYEQFF. CDR3 nucleotide sequence: TGTGCCAGCAGCTTAGGAAGCGGGAGCGGATATGAGCAGTTCTTC.

This clonotype was seen only a few times. This chain uses TRBV19 with TRBJ1-5; tentatively, D is TRBD1 (5 bases). The CDR3 has 15 residues. Trimming removed 7 bases at V and 0 bases at J, with 13 bases between. CDR1 LNHDA and CDR2 SQIVND come from the germline V gene (reference sequence). The CDR3 loop is CASTPTAYSNQPQHF. CDR3 in DNA: TGTGCCAGTACCCCGACAGCATATAGCAATCAGCCCCAGCATTTT.

This chain connects TRBV29-1 to TRBJ2-2, with D uncertain. The V end lost 5 bases, the J end lost 4 bases, and 14 bases lay between the germline ends. This CDR3 spans 14 amino acids. CDR1 is SQVTM and CDR2 is ANQGSEA in the germline V gene. CDR3: CSVQTSYGTGELFF. The DNA for the CDR3 is TGCAGCGTTCAGACCTCTTACGGCACCGGGGAGCTGTTTTTT.

Many counts were recorded for this clonotype. The rearrangement joins TRBV12-3 or TRBV12-4 to TRBJ2-7; D possibly corresponds to TRBD2 (6 bases). CDR3 length: 17 residues. V lost 4 bases to trimming and J lost 4 bases, with 23 bases between them. The CDR3, as DNA: TGTGCCAGCAGTTCCCGCCCCCTGGGAGGCGGAATATACGAGCAGTACTTC. Amino acids: CASSSRPLGGGIYEQYF.

The chain combines TRBV20-1 with TRBJ1-5; D not resolved. This CDR3 is built from 16 residues. V was trimmed by 0 bases and J by 7 bases, leaving 19 bases between them. Germline assignment: CDR1 DFQATT and CDR2 SNEGSKA (reference sequence). CDR3 sequence reads: CSARDVASSGYQPQHF. CDR3 coding DNA: TGCAGTGCTAGAGATGTGGCCAGTTCGGGGTACCAGCCCCAGCATTTT.

This clonotype was recorded many times. This sequence joins TRBV7-2 and TRBJ1-2; D gene ambiguous. CDR3 size: 14 residues. The ends were cut back, 1 base at V and 10 bases at J, with 16 bases in the middle. Germline V CDR1 and CDR2: SGHTA, FQGNSA. The CDR3 DNA reads TGTGCCAGCAGCTTAGGGCCTGTTGGCAGCATCTACACCTTC. Translation gives CASSLGPVGSIYTF.

DNA for the CDR3: TGTGCCAGCAGCCCCCCCGGCGGGAGGATAAATGAGCAGTTCTTC. Its translation: CASSPPGGRINEQFF. The chain employs TRBV13 and TRBJ2-1; 8 positions match TRBD2. V shed 5 bases and J 7 bases; nucleotides not matched to a gene: 10. The CDR3 sequence is 15 residues long. Germline CDR1 is PRHDT and CDR2 is FYEKMQ (reference sequence).

This clonotype was seen repeatedly, ten times or more. The V and J genes are TRBV11-2 and TRBJ1-2; maybe TRBD1 (5 bases). Trimming removed 5 bases from V and 4 bases from J, with 23 bases in between. The germline gives CDR1 SGHAT, CDR2 FQNNGV. This CDR3 contains 17 residues. This CDR3 reads CASSPWRARADSYGYTF. CDR3 sequence (DNA): TGTGCCAGCAGCCCCTGGAGAGCCAGGGCCGACTCCTATGGCTACACCTTC.

J is TRBJ1-3 and V is TRBV2, with D tentatively TRBD1 (6 bases). The CDR3 runs to 16 residues. Trimming took off 4 bases at V and 2 bases at J, with 15 bases between the two ends. Germline V gene lookup returns CDR1 SNHLY and CDR2 FYNNEI. The CDR3 is CASSGPGASTGNTIYF. The DNA for the CDR3 is TGTGCCAGCAGTGGACCGGGGGCTAGCACTGGAAACACCATATATTTT.

V and J are TRBV6-5 and TRBJ2-2, with 14 bases identical to TRBD2. Trimming removed 10 bases from V and 6 bases from J; junction bases left unmatched: 13. From germline, CDR1 is MNHEY and CDR2 SVGAGI. This CDR3 is 17 amino acids long. The CDR3 DNA follows: TGTGCCACTCGGACTAGCGGGAGGATAGGCGGGGCCGGGGAGCTGTTTTTT. Residues: CATRTSGRIGGAGELFF.